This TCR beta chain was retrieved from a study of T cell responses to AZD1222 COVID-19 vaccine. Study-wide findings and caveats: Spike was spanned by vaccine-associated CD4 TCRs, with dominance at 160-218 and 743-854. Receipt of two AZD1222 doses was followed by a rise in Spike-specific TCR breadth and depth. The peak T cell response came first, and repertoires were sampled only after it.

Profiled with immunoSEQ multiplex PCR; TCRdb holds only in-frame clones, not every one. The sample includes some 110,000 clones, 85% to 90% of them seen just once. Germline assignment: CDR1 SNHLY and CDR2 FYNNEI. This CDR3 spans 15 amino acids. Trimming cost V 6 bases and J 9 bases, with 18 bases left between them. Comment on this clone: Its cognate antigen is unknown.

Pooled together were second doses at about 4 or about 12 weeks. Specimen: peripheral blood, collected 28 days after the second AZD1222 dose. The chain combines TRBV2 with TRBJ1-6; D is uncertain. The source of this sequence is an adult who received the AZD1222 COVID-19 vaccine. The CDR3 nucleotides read TGTGCCAGCAGGACCCGGGCCGGGGAGTTTTCACCCCTCCACTTT. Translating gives CASRTRAGEFSPLHF.